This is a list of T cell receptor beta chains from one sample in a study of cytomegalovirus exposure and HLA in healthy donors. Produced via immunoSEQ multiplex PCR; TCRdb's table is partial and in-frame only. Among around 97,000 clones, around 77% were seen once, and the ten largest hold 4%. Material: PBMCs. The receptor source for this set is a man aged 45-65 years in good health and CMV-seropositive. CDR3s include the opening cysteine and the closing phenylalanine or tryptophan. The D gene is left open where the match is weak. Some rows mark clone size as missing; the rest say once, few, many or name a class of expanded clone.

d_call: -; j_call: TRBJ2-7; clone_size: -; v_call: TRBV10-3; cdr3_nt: TGTGCCATCAGGACGGACCAGCAGGGCTACGAGCAGTACTTC; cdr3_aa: CAIRTDQQGYEQYF
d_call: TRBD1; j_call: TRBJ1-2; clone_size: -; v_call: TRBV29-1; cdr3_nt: TGCAGCGTTGAAGGGACAGGGGATGGCTACACCTTC; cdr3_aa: CSVEGTGDGYTF
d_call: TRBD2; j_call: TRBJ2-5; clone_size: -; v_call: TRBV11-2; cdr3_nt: TGTGCCAGCAGCTTAGGTAGACTAGCGGGAGACCAAGAGACCCAGTACTTC; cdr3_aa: CASSLGRLAGDQETQYF
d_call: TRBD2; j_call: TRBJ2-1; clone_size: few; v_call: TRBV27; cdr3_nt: TGTGCCAGCCGGGATAGCGGGACCTACAATGAGCAGTTCTTC; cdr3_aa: CASRDSGTYNEQFF
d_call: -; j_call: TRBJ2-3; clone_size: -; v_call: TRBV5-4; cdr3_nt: TGTGCCAGCAGTTCGTCAGCGGGCGGCACAGATACGCAGTATTTT; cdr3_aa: CASSSSAGGTDTQYF
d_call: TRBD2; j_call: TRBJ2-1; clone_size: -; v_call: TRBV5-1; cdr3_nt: TGCGCCAGCAGGATGGGACTAGTAGACTCCTACAATGAGCAGTTCTTC; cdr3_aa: CASRMGLVDSYNEQFF
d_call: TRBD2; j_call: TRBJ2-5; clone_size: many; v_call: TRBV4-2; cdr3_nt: TGTGCCAGCAGCCAAGTTGCGGGGGTAAGGGAGACCCAGTACTTC; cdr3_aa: CASSQVAGVRETQYF
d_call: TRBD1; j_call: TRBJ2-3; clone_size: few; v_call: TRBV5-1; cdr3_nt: TGCGCCAGCAGCCCGGGACAGCTTAGCACAGATACGCAGTATTTT; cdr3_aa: CASSPGQLSTDTQYF
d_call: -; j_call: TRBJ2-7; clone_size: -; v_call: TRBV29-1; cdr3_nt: TGCAGCGTTGCACAGGGAACCTACGAGCAGTACTTC; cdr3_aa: CSVAQGTYEQYF
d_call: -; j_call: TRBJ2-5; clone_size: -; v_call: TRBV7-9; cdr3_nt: TGTGCCAGCAGTTACTCGGGGTTAGAAGAGACCCAGTACTTC; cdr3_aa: CASSYSGLEETQYF
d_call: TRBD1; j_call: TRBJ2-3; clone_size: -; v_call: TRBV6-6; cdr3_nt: TGTGCCAGCAGCCGCACGACAGGGTGGTCAGATACGCAGTATTTT; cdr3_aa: CASSRTTGWSDTQYF
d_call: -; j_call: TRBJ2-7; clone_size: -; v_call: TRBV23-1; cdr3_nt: TGCGCCAGCAGTCAGATAACTCGTGCTCCGTCCTACGAGCAGTACTTC; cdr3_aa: CASSQITRAPSYEQYF
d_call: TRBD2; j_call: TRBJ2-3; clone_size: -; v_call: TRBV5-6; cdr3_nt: TGTGCCAGCAGCCCCCGGACTAGCGGGAAGAGCACAGATACGCAGTATTTT; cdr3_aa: CASSPRTSGKSTDTQYF
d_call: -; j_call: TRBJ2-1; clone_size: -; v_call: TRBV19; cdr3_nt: TGTGCCAGTAGTATGAGTCAGGGGTACAATGAGCAGTTCTTC; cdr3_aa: CASSMSQGYNEQFF
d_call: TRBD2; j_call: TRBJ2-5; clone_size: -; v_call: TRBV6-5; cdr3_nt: TGTGCCAGCACTGACTCGGGGGGCCAAGAGACCCAGTACTTC; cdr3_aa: CASTDSGGQETQYF
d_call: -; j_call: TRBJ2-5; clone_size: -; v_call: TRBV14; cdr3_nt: TGTGCCAGCAGCCAAGCTTTCGGGACAGACCCCTCCGGGATCACCCGGAGGGAGCAGTACTTC; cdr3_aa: CASSQAFGTDPSGITRREQYF
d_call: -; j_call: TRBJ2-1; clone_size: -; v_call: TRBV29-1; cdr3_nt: TGCAGCGCCCCTGGACAGATAAGCTCCTACAATGAGCAGTTCTTC; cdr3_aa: CSAPGQISSYNEQFF
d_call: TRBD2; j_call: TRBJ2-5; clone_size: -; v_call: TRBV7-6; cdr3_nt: TGTGCCAGCAGCTTAGTAGCTCCAGCGGGAGGGATCCAAGAGACCCAGTACTTC; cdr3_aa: CASSLVAPAGGIQETQYF
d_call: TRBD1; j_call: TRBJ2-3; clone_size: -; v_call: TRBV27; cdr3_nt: TGTGCCAGCAGTCGGGACAGGGGGCTGGGAACAGATACGCAGTATTTT; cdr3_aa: CASSRDRGLGTDTQYF
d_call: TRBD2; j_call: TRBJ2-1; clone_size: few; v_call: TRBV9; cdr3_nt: TGTGCCAGCAGCGTAGCAGGGCTAGCGGAAGAGCAGTTCTTC; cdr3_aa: CASSVAGLAEEQFF
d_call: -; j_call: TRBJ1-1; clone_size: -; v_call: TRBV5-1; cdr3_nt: TGCGCCAGCAGCTTGACAGGGAAAAGTGACACTGAAGCTTTCTTT; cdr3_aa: CASSLTGKSDTEAFF
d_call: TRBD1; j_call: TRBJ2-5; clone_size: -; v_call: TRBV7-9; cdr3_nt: TGTGCCAGCACCCACAGGACAGGGGAAGAGACCCAGTACTTC; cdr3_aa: CASTHRTGEETQYF
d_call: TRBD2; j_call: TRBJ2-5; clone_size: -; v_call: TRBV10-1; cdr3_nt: TGCGCCAGCAGTGAGTCGCCAGGGAGGGGTGGAGAGACCCAGTACTTC; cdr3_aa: CASSESPGRGGETQYF
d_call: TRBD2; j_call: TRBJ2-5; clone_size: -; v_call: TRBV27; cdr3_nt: TGTGCCAGCAGTTTACAACTAGCGGGAGACCCCCAGTACTTC; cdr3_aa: CASSLQLAGDPQYF
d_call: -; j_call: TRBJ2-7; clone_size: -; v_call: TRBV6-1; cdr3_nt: TGTGCCAGCACGCCGACTAGAAGCGCCTACGAGCAGTACTTC; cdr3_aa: CASTPTRSAYEQYF
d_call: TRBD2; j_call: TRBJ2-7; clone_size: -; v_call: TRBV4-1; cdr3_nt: TGCGCCAGCAGCCAAGTGGGACTAGCGCCCAGACGGGAGCAGTACTTC; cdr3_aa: CASSQVGLAPRREQYF
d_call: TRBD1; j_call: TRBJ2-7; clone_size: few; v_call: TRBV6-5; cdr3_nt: TGTGCCAGCAGTTACCGACAGGGGGCTGGATACGAGCAGTACTTC; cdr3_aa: CASSYRQGAGYEQYF
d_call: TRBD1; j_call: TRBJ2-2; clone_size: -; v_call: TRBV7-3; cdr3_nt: TGTGCCAGCAGTGACAGGGGCCGGGAGCTGTTTTTT; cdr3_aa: CASSDRGRELFF
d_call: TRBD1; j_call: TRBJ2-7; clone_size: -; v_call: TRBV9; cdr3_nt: TGTGCCAGCAGCGTTTCAGGACAGGGCTACGAGCAGTACTTC; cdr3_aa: CASSVSGQGYEQYF
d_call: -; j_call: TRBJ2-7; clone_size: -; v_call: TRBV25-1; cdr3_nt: TGTGCCAGCAGGCCGAATGGAGGGGCCAACTACGAGCAGTACTTC; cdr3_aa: CASRPNGGANYEQYF
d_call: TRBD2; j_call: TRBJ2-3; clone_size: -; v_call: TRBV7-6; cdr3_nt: TGTGCCAGCAGCCTACTAGCGGCTAGCACAGATACGCAGTATTTT; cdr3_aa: CASSLLAASTDTQYF
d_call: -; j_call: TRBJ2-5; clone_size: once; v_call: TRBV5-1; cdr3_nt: TGCGCCAGCAGTCCGGACCGAACTAGGGAGACCCAGTACTTC; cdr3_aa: CASSPDRTRETQYF
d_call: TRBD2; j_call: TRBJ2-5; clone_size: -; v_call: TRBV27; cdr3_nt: TGTGCCAGCAGCCAGACTAGCGGGAGGGCGAGGGGAGAGACCCAGTACTTC; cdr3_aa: CASSQTSGRARGETQYF
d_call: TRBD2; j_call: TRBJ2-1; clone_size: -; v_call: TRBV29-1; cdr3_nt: TGCAGCGGACAGCGGGGGGAGGGCCGTCGAGAGCAGTTCTTC; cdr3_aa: CSGQRGEGRREQFF
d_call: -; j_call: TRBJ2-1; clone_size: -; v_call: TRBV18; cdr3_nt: TGTGCCAGCTCACCACAAATGGGGCGGTCATACAATGAGCAGTTCTTC; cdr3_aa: CASSPQMGRSYNEQFF
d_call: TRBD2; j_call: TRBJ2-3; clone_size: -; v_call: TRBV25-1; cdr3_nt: TGTGCCAGCAGCCATAGCGGGAAAAGCACAGATACGCAGTATTTT; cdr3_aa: CASSHSGKSTDTQYF
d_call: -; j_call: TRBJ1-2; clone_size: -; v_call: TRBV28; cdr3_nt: TGTGCCAGCAGCCTGGGTCAGGGCAACTATGGCTACACCTTC; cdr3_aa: CASSLGQGNYGYTF
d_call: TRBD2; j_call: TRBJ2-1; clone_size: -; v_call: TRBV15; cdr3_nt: TGTGCCACCAGCAGAGCAGCGGGAGTTTCCAATGAGCAGTTCTTC; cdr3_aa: CATSRAAGVSNEQFF
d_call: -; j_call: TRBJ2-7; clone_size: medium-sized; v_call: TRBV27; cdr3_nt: TGTGCCAGCAGTATAGGGGGCTACGAGCAGTACTTC; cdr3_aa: CASSIGGYEQYF
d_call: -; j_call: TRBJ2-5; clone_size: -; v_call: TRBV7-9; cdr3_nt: TGTGCCAGCAGCTTCTCGGAAGAGACCCAGTACTTC; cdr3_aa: CASSFSEETQYF
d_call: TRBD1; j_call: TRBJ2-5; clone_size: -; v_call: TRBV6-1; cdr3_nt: TGTGCCAGCAGTGATCAGGGGGCTGAGACCCAGTACTTC; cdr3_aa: CASSDQGAETQYF
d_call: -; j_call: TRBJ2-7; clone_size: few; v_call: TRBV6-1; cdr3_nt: TGTGCCAGCAGCCGCCCCAGGTCCTCGGTCCACGAGCAGTACTTC; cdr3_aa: CASSRPRSSVHEQYF
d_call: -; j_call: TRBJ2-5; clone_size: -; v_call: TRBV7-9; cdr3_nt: TGTGCCAGCAGCCCTCGGAGAACCCAAGAGACCCAGTACTTC; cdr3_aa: CASSPRRTQETQYF
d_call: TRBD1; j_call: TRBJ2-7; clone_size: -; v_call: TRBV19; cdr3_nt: TGTGCCAGTAGTATCGACAGGGGGCGCGGCGAGCAGTACTTC; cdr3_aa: CASSIDRGRGEQYF
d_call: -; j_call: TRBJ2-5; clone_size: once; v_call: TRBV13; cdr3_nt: TGTGCCAGCAGCCCGGAACGGGGAGGCAGGGGGCAAGAGACCCAGTACTTC; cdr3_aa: CASSPERGGRGQETQYF
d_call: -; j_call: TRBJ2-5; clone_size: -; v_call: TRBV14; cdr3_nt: TGTGCCAGCAGCCGATCCGAGAACCAGTACTTC; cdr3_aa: CASSRSENQYF
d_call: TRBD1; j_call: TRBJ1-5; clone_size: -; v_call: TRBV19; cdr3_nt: TGTGCCAGTAGTACTACAGGGGGCAATCAGCCCCAGCATTTT; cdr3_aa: CASSTTGGNQPQHF
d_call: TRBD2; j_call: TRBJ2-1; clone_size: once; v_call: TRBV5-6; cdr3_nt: TGTGCCAGCAGCTTGGGGCCTAGCGGTATTTACAATGAGCAGTTCTTC; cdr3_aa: CASSLGPSGIYNEQFF
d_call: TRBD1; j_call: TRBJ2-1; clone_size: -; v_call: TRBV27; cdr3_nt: TGTGCCAGCAGTGCCAGGGGGCGTGAGCAGTTCTTC; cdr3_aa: CASSARGREQFF
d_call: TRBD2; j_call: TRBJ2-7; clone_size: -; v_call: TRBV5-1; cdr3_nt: TGCGCCAGCAGCCCCCGGGACTACTCCTACGAGCAGTACTTC; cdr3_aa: CASSPRDYSYEQYF
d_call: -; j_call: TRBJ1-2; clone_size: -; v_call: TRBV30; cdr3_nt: TGTGCCTGGAGTCCGGACAGCCCATATGGCTACACCTTC; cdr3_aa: CAWSPDSPYGYTF
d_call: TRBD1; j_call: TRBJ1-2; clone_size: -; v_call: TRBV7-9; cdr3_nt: TGTGCCAGCAGCTTGGGCACAGGGGACCTTGGCTACACCTTC; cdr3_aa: CASSLGTGDLGYTF